The present T cell receptor (beta chain) was sequenced within a study of CD8 T cells in Susac syndrome. Germline V lookup: CDR1 SGHVS, CDR2 FQNEAQ. The junction had 17 bases not matched to a gene; V was cut back by 8 bases and J by 2 bases. This CDR3 region has 18 residues. There are a few counts of this clonotype. Sequencing of TCR beta drew on CD8+ and CD4+ T cells from blood. Random-hexamer reverse transcription was applied to roughly 0.45 to 1 ug RNA. Multiplex immunoSEQ PCR targeted 54 Vbeta and 13 Jbeta TCR beta segments. TCRdb recomputed calls from the immunoSEQ multiplex PCR reads with MiXCR, one row per CDR3 protein. The sample contains about 280,000 distinct CDR3 sequences, approximately 81% of which appear only once.

Sequenced: CD8+ T cells from PBMCs. The rearrangement joins TRBV7-8 to TRBJ2-5; 10 positions match TRBD2. This sequence originates from a human donor with multiple sclerosis. The chain's CDR3 is CASLEHYIELAGQETQYF. CDR3 sequence (DNA): TGTGCCAGCCTTGAACACTACATTGAACTAGCGGGGCAAGAGACCCAGTACTTC.